Sequencing of this T cell receptor (beta chain) was carried out in a study of blood T cell repertoires in COVID-19. For the study at large: The United States, Italy and Spain were the sources of the acute and convalescent COVID-19 samples. Sample material is recorded as cDNA or gDNA derived from T cells, B-cell-depleted T cells, or PBMCs.

The CDR3 runs to 13 residues. Trimming pared 6 bases from V and 1 base from J, leaving 9 bases between. The germline V gene has CDR1 ENHRY and CDR2 SYGVKD. A remark on this clone: At the DNA level, this CDR3 is encoded by other sequences in the same sample as well.

Clones were sequenced by immunoSEQ multiplex PCR, and TCRdb holds only the in-frame ones, with some missing. The table lists about 150,000 clones, roughly 89% of them singletons. The receptor was isolated from a man between 45 and 60 years old with acute or convalescent COVID-19. This chain joins TRBV10-3 and TRBJ2-5; D perhaps matches TRBD1 (6 bases). The sample was peripheral blood. The CDR3 spells CAIRAGAQETQYF. DNA for the CDR3: TGTGCCATCAGGGCAGGGGCCCAAGAGACCCAGTACTTC.